This TCR beta chain was sequenced for a study of blood T cell repertoires in COVID-19. A COVID-19 case was met by exposed participants within 2 weeks before study entry. In germline, CDR1 is PRHDT, CDR2 FYEKMQ (reference sequence). The CDR3 runs to 14 residues. Trimming left V 6 bases short and J 9 bases short, with 20 bases between. Sequencing used immunoSEQ multiplex PCR; TCRdb keeps in-frame clones, though not all of them. Among about 320,000 clones listed, 85% were seen once. This sequence was found in a woman in her twenties or thirties who had been exposed to COVID-19. Sequenced sample: PBMCs or T cells enriched from blood (not recorded which). The chain carries TRBV13 and TRBJ1-2, with D perhaps TRBD1 (5 bases). CDR3 nucleotide sequence: TGTGCCAGCAGACAGACCGGGACTCAACCCCGCTACACCTTC. Amino acid sequence: CASRQTGTQPRYTF.